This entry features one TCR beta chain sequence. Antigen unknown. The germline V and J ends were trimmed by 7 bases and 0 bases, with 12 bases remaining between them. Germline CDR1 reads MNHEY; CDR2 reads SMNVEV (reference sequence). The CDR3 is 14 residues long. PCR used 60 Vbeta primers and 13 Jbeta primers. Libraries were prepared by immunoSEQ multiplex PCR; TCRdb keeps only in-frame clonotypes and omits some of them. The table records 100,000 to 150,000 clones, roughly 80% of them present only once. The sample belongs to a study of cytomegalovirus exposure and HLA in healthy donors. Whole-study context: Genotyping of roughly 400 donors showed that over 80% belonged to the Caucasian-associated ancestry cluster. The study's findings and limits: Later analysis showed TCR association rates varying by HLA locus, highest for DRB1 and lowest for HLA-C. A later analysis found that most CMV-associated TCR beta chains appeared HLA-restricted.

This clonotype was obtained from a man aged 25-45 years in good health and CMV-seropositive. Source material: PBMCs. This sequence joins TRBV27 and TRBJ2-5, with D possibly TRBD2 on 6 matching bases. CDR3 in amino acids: CASKRGSYQETQYF. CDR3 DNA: TGTGCCAGCAAACGGGGGTCGTACCAAGAGACCCAGTACTTC.